Below are 10 T cell receptor beta chains sequenced from a single sample in a study of cytomegalovirus exposure and HLA in healthy donors. Repertoires were generated with immunoSEQ multiplex PCR, while TCRdb's copy carries only in-frame clones and drops some. The sample contains about 150,000 clones, approximately 91% of which appear only once. The sequencing sample was made of PBMCs. The receptors were sampled from a man aged 18 to 29 in good health and CMV-seronegative.

This clone was seen a handful of times. The chain carries TRBV2 and TRBJ1-5; 9 nucleotides agree with TRBD1. This CDR3 spans 15 amino acids. The ends lost 0 bases at V and 6 bases at J; junction bases unmatched: 3. Germline CDR1 reads SNHLY; CDR2 reads FYNNEI. The CDR3 protein is CASSEAGQGFQPQHF. As DNA, the CDR3 is TGTGCCAGCAGTGAAGCGGGACAGGGCTTTCAGCCCCAGCATTTT. Looking up the rest from reference TRBV2 and TRBJ1-5 gives the full variable domain: EPEVTQTPSHQVTQMGQEVILRCVPISNHLYFYWYRQILGQKVEFLVSFYNNEISEKSEIFDDQFSVERPDGSNFTLKIRSTKLEDSAMYFCASSEAGQGFQPQHFGDGTRLSIL.

V and J are TRBV6-5 and TRBJ1-2, with D tentatively TRBD1 (5 bases). From germline, CDR1 is MNHEY and CDR2 SVGAGI. Trimming took off 1 base at V and 4 bases at J, with 16 bases between the two ends. The CDR3 consists of 16 residues. CDR3 coding DNA: TGTGCCAGCAGTTACTTTAGGGGAGGAGGGGCCTATGGCTACACCTTC. As protein: CASSYFRGGGAYGYTF.

The genes are TRBV4-1 and TRBJ1-4; a weak D match, TRBD1 (5 bases). Trimming stripped 0 bases from V and 7 bases from J, with 12 bases between. The germline CDR1 and CDR2 sequences are MGHRA and YSYEKL. The CDR3 is made up of 15 amino acids. This chain's CDR3 is CASSQDQGLGEKLFF. In DNA form, the CDR3 reads TGCGCCAGCAGCCAAGATCAGGGTTTGGGTGAAAAACTGTTTTTT.

J is TRBJ2-4 and V is TRBV11-2; D not resolved. Trimming pared 1 base from V and 0 bases from J, leaving 13 bases between. Looked up from germline, CDR1 is SGHAT and CDR2 is FQNNGV. The CDR3 loop spans 17 amino acids. Here the CDR3 reads CASSLAFTGLAKNIQYF. CDR3 sequence (DNA): TGTGCCAGCAGCTTAGCTTTTACGGGTTTAGCCAAAAACATTCAGTACTTC.

The chain joins TRBV27 to TRBJ2-7, with 10 nucleotides matching TRBD1. This CDR3 is 17 amino acids long. Germline V gene lookup returns CDR1 MNHEY and CDR2 SMNVEV (reference sequence). The ends lost 5 bases at V and 9 bases at J; junction bases unmatched: 19. The CDR3 nucleotides read TGTGCCAGCAGTCCGACAGGGGGCTGGCGGGGCCTCCTTGGGCAGTACGTC. Its translation: CASSPTGGWRGLLGQYV.

The rearrangement joins TRBV7-8 to TRBJ2-4; 8 nucleotides align to TRBD1. Per germline, CDR1 SGHVS and CDR2 FQNEAQ. Trimming at V came to 2 bases and at J to 4 bases, leaving 1 base not matched to a gene. There are 14 residues in the CDR3. CDR3 nucleotide sequence: TGTGCCAGCAGCTTAAGGGACAGGAAAAACATTCAGTACTTC. Translating gives CASSLRDRKNIQYF.

J is TRBJ1-1 and V is TRBV7-9; possibly TRBD1 for D (6 bases). The CDR3 consists of 15 residues. Germline V CDR1 and CDR2: SEHNR, FQNEAQ (reference sequence). V lost 6 bases and J 1 base, leaving 15 bases between the germline ends. The CDR3 DNA sequence: TGTGCCAGCAGGCCCCCGGGGGGCCAGAACACTGAAGCTTTCTTT. Its translation is CASRPPGGQNTEAFF.

V gene TRBV25-1 combines with J gene TRBJ2-3; TRBD2 matches at 12 bases. Per germline, CDR1 MGHDK and CDR2 SYGVNS. Losses at the gene ends were 1 base for V and 3 bases for J; bases not matched to a gene: 8. This CDR3 comprises 18 residues. This chain's CDR3 is CASSESVLAGGPTDTQYF. The CDR3 nucleotides read TGTGCCAGCAGTGAATCTGTTCTAGCGGGGGGGCCAACAGATACGCAGTATTTT.

This chain connects TRBV6-5 to TRBJ2-7, with 7 bases aligning to TRBD1. Losses at the gene ends were 6 bases for V and 6 bases for J; bases not matched to a gene: 8. Germline lookup yields CDR1 MNHEY and CDR2 SVGAGI. This CDR3 has 13 amino acids. The CDR3 protein is CASRPRQGSEQYV. CDR3 nucleotides: TGTGCCAGCAGACCGCGACAGGGCTCCGAGCAGTACGTC.

The chain combines TRBV6-1 with TRBJ2-7, with TRBD1 identical over 9 bases. Germline V CDR1 and CDR2: MNHNS, SASEGT. The V segment lost 8 bases and the J segment 6 bases; nucleotides outside the gene matches: 8. This CDR3 is built from 13 residues. The CDR3 sequence: CASGGQGGGEQYV. For the CDR3, the DNA is TGTGCCAGCGGGGGACAGGGAGGTGGCGAGCAGTACGTC.